Listed below are T cell receptor beta chains from one sample, sequenced in a study of siplizumab effects on memory and regulatory T cells. Method: immunoSEQ multiplex PCR; TCRdb's copy keeps in-frame clones and lacks some. The table records about 110,000 clones, approximately 90% of them present only once. The sequencing sample was made of Tregs sorted from blood. Every receptor here comes from a human donor in good health. The CDR3 runs from the conserved cysteine through the conserved F or W. The D gene is left open where the match is weak. Clone size is shown for a subset of rows, as once, few, many or a class of expanded clone.

D gene: TRBD1; V gene: TRBV5-1; clone size: -; J gene: TRBJ1-6; CDR3 protein: CASSPGQGANSPLHF; CDR3 DNA: TGCGCCAGCAGCCCGGGACAGGGGGCCAATTCACCCCTCCACTTT
D gene: TRBD2; V gene: TRBV7-9; clone size: -; J gene: TRBJ2-2; CDR3 protein: CASSLGETSYTGELFF; CDR3 DNA: TGTGCCAGCAGCTTAGGGGAGACTAGCTACACCGGGGAGCTGTTTTTT
D gene: -; V gene: TRBV2; clone size: -; J gene: TRBJ1-5; CDR3 protein: CASSTTAPQHF; CDR3 DNA: TGTGCCAGCAGTACGACGGCTCCCCAGCATTTT
D gene: -; V gene: TRBV19; clone size: -; J gene: TRBJ2-7; CDR3 protein: CASSIQRQATTYEQYF; CDR3 DNA: TGTGCCAGTAGTATACAGAGACAGGCTACTACCTACGAGCAGTACTTC
D gene: TRBD1; V gene: TRBV11-2; clone size: -; J gene: TRBJ1-1; CDR3 protein: CASSLKFRGDTEAFF; CDR3 DNA: TGTGCCAGCAGCTTGAAGTTCAGGGGGGACACTGAAGCTTTCTTT
D gene: -; V gene: TRBV10-3; clone size: -; J gene: TRBJ1-1; CDR3 protein: CAISQQPGRGNTEAFF; CDR3 DNA: TGTGCCATCAGTCAACAGCCCGGACGGGGGAACACTGAAGCTTTCTTT
D gene: -; V gene: TRBV5-4; clone size: -; J gene: TRBJ2-5; CDR3 protein: CASSLSRRRETQYF; CDR3 DNA: TGTGCCAGCAGCTTGTCTCGGAGAAGGGAGACCCAGTACTTC
D gene: TRBD1; V gene: TRBV5-1; clone size: once; J gene: TRBJ1-4; CDR3 protein: CASSLGQGMWEKLFF; CDR3 DNA: TGCGCCAGCAGCCTAGGACAGGGGATGTGGGAAAAACTGTTTTTT
D gene: -; V gene: TRBV5-1; clone size: -; J gene: TRBJ1-2; CDR3 protein: CASSLDRLGGYTF; CDR3 DNA: TGCGCCAGCAGCCTAGACAGGTTAGGGGGCTACACCTTC
D gene: -; V gene: TRBV20-1; clone size: -; J gene: TRBJ2-7; CDR3 protein: CSASNRYEQYF; CDR3 DNA: TGCAGTGCTAGCAACAGATACGAGCAGTACTTC
D gene: TRBD1; V gene: TRBV5-1; clone size: -; J gene: TRBJ1-6; CDR3 protein: CASSPSGQGRNSPLHF; CDR3 DNA: TGCGCCAGCAGCCCTTCCGGACAGGGCAGAAATTCACCCCTCCACTTT
D gene: -; V gene: TRBV23-1; clone size: -; J gene: TRBJ2-2; CDR3 protein: CASSQARDTEVTGELFF; CDR3 DNA: TGCGCCAGCAGTCAAGCGAGGGACACAGAAGTGACCGGGGAGCTGTTTTTT
D gene: -; V gene: TRBV6-1; clone size: -; J gene: TRBJ1-4; CDR3 protein: CASRGTDLEKLFF; CDR3 DNA: TGTGCCAGCAGGGGGACTGATCTGGAAAAACTGTTTTTT
D gene: -; V gene: TRBV27; clone size: -; J gene: TRBJ2-7; CDR3 protein: CASSWGTASREQYF; CDR3 DNA: TGTGCCAGCAGTTGGGGGACGGCTTCGAGGGAGCAGTACTTC
D gene: TRBD1; V gene: TRBV18; clone size: once; J gene: TRBJ2-7; CDR3 protein: CASSPTGQGYEQYF; CDR3 DNA: TGTGCCAGCTCACCTACTGGACAGGGCTACGAGCAGTACTTC
D gene: TRBD2; V gene: TRBV5-6; clone size: -; J gene: TRBJ2-3; CDR3 protein: CASSPTGRGSTDTQYF; CDR3 DNA: TGTGCCAGCAGCCCCACGGGGCGGGGGAGCACAGATACGCAGTATTTT
D gene: TRBD1; V gene: TRBV5-4; clone size: -; J gene: TRBJ2-4; CDR3 protein: CASNPGGVLAKNIQYF; CDR3 DNA: TGTGCCAGCAACCCAGGGGGCGTGCTCGCCAAAAACATTCAGTACTTC
D gene: -; V gene: TRBV20-1; clone size: few; J gene: TRBJ1-1; CDR3 protein: CSARLNTEAFF; CDR3 DNA: TGCAGTGCTAGGTTGAACACTGAAGCTTTCTTT
D gene: -; V gene: TRBV7-9; clone size: once; J gene: TRBJ1-1; CDR3 protein: CASSLKNTEAFF; CDR3 DNA: TGTGCCAGCAGCCTAAAGAACACTGAAGCTTTCTTT
D gene: -; V gene: TRBV12-5; clone size: -; J gene: TRBJ2-6; CDR3 protein: CASGSGFDNVLTF; CDR3 DNA: TGTGCTAGTGGCTCAGGGTTCGACAACGTCCTGACTTTC
D gene: -; V gene: TRBV19; clone size: -; J gene: TRBJ2-7; CDR3 protein: CASSIVRGTATYEQYF; CDR3 DNA: TGTGCCAGTAGTATAGTCCGCGGGACAGCAACCTACGAGCAGTACTTC
D gene: TRBD1; V gene: TRBV6-5; clone size: -; J gene: TRBJ1-2; CDR3 protein: CASSSLVRGPFDGYTF; CDR3 DNA: TGTGCCAGCAGTTCACTTGTCAGGGGGCCGTTTGATGGCTACACCTTC
D gene: -; V gene: TRBV18; clone size: -; J gene: TRBJ2-2; CDR3 protein: CASSPAETGELFF; CDR3 DNA: TGTGCCAGCTCACCGGCGGAAACCGGGGAGCTGTTTTTT
D gene: -; V gene: TRBV5-1; clone size: -; J gene: TRBJ2-3; CDR3 protein: CATSSLSSTDTQYF; CDR3 DNA: TGCGCCACCAGCAGCTTATCTAGCACAGATACGCAGTATTTT
D gene: -; V gene: TRBV5-4; clone size: -; J gene: TRBJ1-2; CDR3 protein: CASSLAAQGDGYTF; CDR3 DNA: TGTGCCAGCAGCTTGGCCGCTCAGGGTGATGGCTACACCTTC
D gene: -; V gene: TRBV7-3; clone size: -; J gene: TRBJ2-6; CDR3 protein: CASSLGSSGANVLTF; CDR3 DNA: TGTGCCAGCAGCCTGGGGAGCTCTGGGGCCAACGTCCTGACTTTC
D gene: TRBD2; V gene: TRBV18; clone size: -; J gene: TRBJ2-1; CDR3 protein: CASSPPVTGGSSYNEQFF; CDR3 DNA: TGTGCCAGCTCACCACCGGTAACGGGAGGTAGCTCCTACAATGAGCAGTTCTTC
D gene: -; V gene: TRBV28; clone size: -; J gene: TRBJ1-5; CDR3 protein: CASSPWSSNQPQHF; CDR3 DNA: TGTGCCAGCAGTCCCTGGAGTAGCAATCAGCCCCAGCATTTT
D gene: -; V gene: TRBV19; clone size: -; J gene: TRBJ1-1; CDR3 protein: CASSINLNTEAFF; CDR3 DNA: TGTGCCAGTAGTATAAATCTGAACACTGAAGCTTTCTTT
D gene: -; V gene: TRBV12-1; clone size: -; J gene: TRBJ2-7; CDR3 protein: CASTCEEGPSSYEQYF; CDR3 DNA: TGTGCCAGCACCTGCGAAGAGGGTCCCAGCTCCTACGAGCAGTACTTC
D gene: -; V gene: TRBV5-1; clone size: -; J gene: TRBJ2-3; CDR3 protein: CASRQVGDTQYF; CDR3 DNA: TGCGCCAGCAGGCAGGTAGGAGATACGCAGTATTTT
D gene: -; V gene: TRBV9; clone size: -; J gene: TRBJ1-5; CDR3 protein: CASSARGGQPQHF; CDR3 DNA: TGTGCCAGCAGCGCGCGGGGGGGACAGCCCCAGCATTTT
D gene: TRBD2; V gene: TRBV19; clone size: -; J gene: TRBJ2-3; CDR3 protein: CASSLYGTTPTDTQYF; CDR3 DNA: TGTGCCAGTAGCCTCTACGGGACTACCCCCACAGATACGCAGTATTTT
D gene: TRBD2; V gene: TRBV7-6; clone size: -; J gene: TRBJ2-5; CDR3 protein: CASSLATSGETQYF; CDR3 DNA: TGTGCCAGCAGCTTAGCGACTAGCGGGGAGACCCAGTACTTC
D gene: -; V gene: TRBV6-1; clone size: -; J gene: TRBJ2-7; CDR3 protein: CASSDWGPLSYEQYF; CDR3 DNA: TGTGCCAGCAGTGATTGGGGCCCCCTCTCCTACGAGCAGTACTTC
D gene: TRBD1; V gene: TRBV2; clone size: -; J gene: TRBJ1-2; CDR3 protein: CASSETWTGGFYGYTF; CDR3 DNA: TGTGCCAGCAGTGAAACCTGGACAGGGGGATTCTATGGCTACACCTTC
D gene: TRBD2; V gene: TRBV29-1; clone size: -; J gene: TRBJ2-7; CDR3 protein: CSVQGLAGGNYEQYF; CDR3 DNA: TGCAGCGTGCAGGGACTAGCGGGAGGAAACTACGAGCAGTACTTC
D gene: -; V gene: TRBV5-4; clone size: -; J gene: TRBJ2-2; CDR3 protein: CASSLAMGYTGELFF; CDR3 DNA: TGTGCCAGCAGCTTGGCCATGGGGTACACCGGGGAGCTGTTTTTT
D gene: -; V gene: TRBV19; clone size: -; J gene: TRBJ2-7; CDR3 protein: CASSRAGDSYEQYF; CDR3 DNA: TGTGCCAGTAGTCGGGCCGGTGACTCCTACGAGCAGTACTTC
D gene: TRBD1; V gene: TRBV18; clone size: -; J gene: TRBJ2-5; CDR3 protein: CASSRGQGRETQYF; CDR3 DNA: TGTGCCAGCTCACGAGGACAGGGAAGGGAGACCCAGTACTTC
D gene: -; V gene: TRBV7-9; clone size: -; J gene: TRBJ1-5; CDR3 protein: CASSLVGMGGSSNQPQHF; CDR3 DNA: TGTGCCAGCAGCTTAGTGGGAATGGGGGGCTCTAGCAATCAGCCCCAGCATTTT
D gene: -; V gene: TRBV6-1; clone size: -; J gene: TRBJ2-7; CDR3 protein: CASSQGHNEQYF; CDR3 DNA: TGTGCCAGCAGCCAGGGACACAACGAGCAGTACTTC
D gene: -; V gene: TRBV5-1; clone size: -; J gene: TRBJ2-2; CDR3 protein: CASSLSGNTGELFF; CDR3 DNA: TGCGCCAGCAGCTTGTCCGGAAACACCGGGGAGCTGTTTTTT